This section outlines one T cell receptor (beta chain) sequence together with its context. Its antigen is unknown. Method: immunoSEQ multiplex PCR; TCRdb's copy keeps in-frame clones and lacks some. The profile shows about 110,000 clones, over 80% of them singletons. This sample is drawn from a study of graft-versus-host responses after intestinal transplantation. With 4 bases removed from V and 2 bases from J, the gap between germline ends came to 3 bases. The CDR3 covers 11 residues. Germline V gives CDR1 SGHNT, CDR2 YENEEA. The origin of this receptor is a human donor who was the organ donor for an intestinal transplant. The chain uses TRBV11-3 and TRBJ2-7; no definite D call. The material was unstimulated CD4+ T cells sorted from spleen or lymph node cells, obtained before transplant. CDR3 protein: CASSYTYEQYF. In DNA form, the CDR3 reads TGTGCCAGCAGCTATACCTACGAGCAGTACTTC.